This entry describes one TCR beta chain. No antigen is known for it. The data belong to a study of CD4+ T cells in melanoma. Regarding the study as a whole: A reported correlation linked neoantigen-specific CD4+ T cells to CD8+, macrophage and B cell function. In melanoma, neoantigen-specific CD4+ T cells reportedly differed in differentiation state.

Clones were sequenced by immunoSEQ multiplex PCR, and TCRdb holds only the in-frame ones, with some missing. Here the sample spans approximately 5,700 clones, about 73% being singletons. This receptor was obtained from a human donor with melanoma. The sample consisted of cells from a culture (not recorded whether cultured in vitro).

The CDR3: CAWIDGGNEQYF. Written as DNA, the CDR3 is TGTGCCTGGATAGATGGGGGGAACGAGCAGTACTTC. The V and J genes are TRBV30 and TRBJ2-7; TRBD2 might be the D (6 bases). Trimming removed 4 bases from V and 5 bases from J, with 12 bases in between. This CDR3 region has 12 residues. Germline V gene data show CDR1 as GTSNPN and CDR2 as SVGIG (reference sequence).